These 24 T cell receptor beta chains share one sample of origin, sequenced in a study of patients and donors after allogeneic stem cell transplantation. TCRdb re-called the RT-PCR reads through MiXCR, storing one row per CDR3 protein. The table shows about 150,000 distinct CDR3 sequences, with roughly 35% occurring only once. Material for sequencing was blood, either unsorted or a sorted T cell fraction (not recorded which). All receptors derive from a human donor who was either an allogeneic HSCT recipient or a stem cell or donor lymphocyte infusion donor (not recorded which). It is not recorded whose cells these are; they may come from a transplant donor.

This clonotype came up a few times. The rearrangement links TRBV5-6 to TRBJ1-1; 9 bases line up with TRBD1. CDR3 length equals 17 residues. Unmatched junction bases numbered 14, after V lost 5 bases and J lost 3 bases. CDR1 SGHDT and CDR2 YYEEEE come from the germline V gene. This CDR3 reads CASRPGQGLRLDTEAFF. CDR3 DNA sequence: TGTGCCAGCAGACCTGGACAGGGGCTTCGGCTGGACACTGAAGCTTTCTTT.

This sequence joins TRBV27 and TRBJ2-1; D is unclear. V was cut by 4 bases and J by 6 bases, with 7 bases left in between. The CDR3 has 12 residues. The germline CDR1 and CDR2 sequences are MNHEY and SMNVEV (reference sequence). CDR3 in amino acids: CASSSPFNEQFF. CDR3 DNA sequence: TGTGCCAGCAGTTCCCCGTTCAATGAGCAGTTCTTC.

This clonotype was counted between two and nine times. The rearrangement links TRBV6-5 to TRBJ1-5; D not resolved. Germline loops: CDR1 MNHEY, CDR2 SVGAGI. V lost 2 bases and J lost 7, with 9 bases in between. The CDR3 has 13 amino acids. This chain's CDR3 is CASSYRIGQPQHF. The CDR3 DNA sequence: TGTGCCAGCAGTTACAGGATCGGCCAGCCCCAGCATTTT.

The rearrangement uses TRBV9 and TRBJ1-1, with a weak D call TRBD1 (6 bases). The CDR3 spans 16 residues. Trimming pared 1 base from V and 5 bases from J, leaving 18 bases between. From germline, CDR1 is SGDLS and CDR2 YYNGEE. The CDR3 DNA is TGTGCCAGCAGCGTACCACAGGGAGCGGGGGATACTGAAGCTTTCTTT. It is translated as CASSVPQGAGDTEAFF.

J is TRBJ2-7 and V is TRBV12-3 or TRBV12-4; no clear D. Trimming pared 1 base from V and 10 bases from J, leaving 8 bases between. The CDR3 is made up of 11 amino acids. CDR3 in amino acids: CASSLGSRQYV. DNA of the CDR3: TGTGCCAGCAGTTTAGGGTCCCGCCAGTACGTC.

V is TRBV12-3 or TRBV12-4 and J is TRBJ2-7, with 8 bases identical to TRBD2. The CDR3 sequence is 15 residues long. V shed 1 base and J 1 base; nucleotides not matched to a gene: 3. CDR3 coding DNA: TGTGCCAGCAGTTTAGGTCCTAGCGGGTCCTACGAGCAGTACGTC. This codes for CASSLGPSGSYEQYV.

This clonotype was detected a few times. The chain links TRBV20-1 to TRBJ1-2; the D is unclear. V lost 4 bases and J lost 7, with 13 bases in between. The CDR3 has 12 residues. Germline V gives CDR1 DFQATT, CDR2 SNEGSKA (reference sequence). Here the CDR3 reads CSATLRAGGYTF. In DNA form, the CDR3 reads TGCAGTGCTACCCTTAGAGCAGGTGGCTACACCTTC.

The chain joins TRBV29-1 to TRBJ2-5; D might be TRBD1 (6 bases). CDR1 SQVTM and CDR2 ANQGSEA come from the germline V gene. V was cut by 7 bases and J by 4 bases, with 19 bases left in between. The CDR3 consists of 14 residues. CDR3 loop: CSARNRVPPETQYF. DNA for the CDR3: TGCAGCGCCCGCAACAGGGTACCCCCAGAGACCCAGTACTTC.

This chain uses TRBV9 with TRBJ2-1, with 7 bases lining up with TRBD1. The V gene's germline CDR1 is SGDLS and CDR2 YYNGEE. The CDR3 runs 13 residues. J gave up 7 bases and V 6 bases, and 7 bases lay outside the gene matches. DNA for the CDR3: TGTGCCAGCACCATGGGACAGAAGAATGAGCAGTTCTTC. Protein sequence: CASTMGQKNEQFF. Complete variable domain (other parts from reference TRBV9 and TRBJ2-1): DSGVTQTPKHLITATGQRVTLRCSPRSGDLSVYWYQQSLDQGLQFLIQYYNGEERAKGNILERFSAQQFPDLHSELNLSSLELGDSALYFCASTMGQKNEQFFGPGTRLTVL.

J is TRBJ2-7 and V is TRBV29-1; possibly TRBD1 or TRBD2 for D (5 bases each). This CDR3 has 12 amino acids. Per germline, CDR1 SQVTM and CDR2 ANQGSEA. V dropped 5 bases and J dropped 3 bases, with 11 bases sitting between them. This CDR3 reads CSVLGARYEQYV. The CDR3 region has the DNA TGCAGCGTTCTCGGGGCCCGCTACGAGCAGTACGTC.

This clonotype was counted once. The junction shows a germline mismatch at one end, possibly a read error. The chain recombines TRBV24-1 with TRBJ2-1; D not certain. Per the germline V gene, CDR1 is KGHDR and CDR2 is SFDVKD. The CDR3 runs 13 residues. The CDR3 here is CATSDFGRTRFLF. CDR3 nucleotides: TGTGCCACCAGTGATTTTGGCCGGACCCGGTTCCTCTTC.

The V and J genes are TRBV11-2 and TRBJ1-2, with 8 bases lining up with TRBD1. The CDR3 is 14 amino acids. Per germline, CDR1 SGHAT and CDR2 FQNNGV. V was clipped by 5 bases and J by 0 bases; unmatched bases: 2. CDR3 bases: TGTGCCAGCAGCCGACAGGGGACTAACTATGGCTACACCTTC. It is translated as CASSRQGTNYGYTF. Complete variable domain (other parts from reference TRBV11-2 and TRBJ1-2): EAGVAQSPRYKIIEKRQSVAFWCNPISGHATLYWYQQILGQGPKLLIQFQNNGVVDDSQLPKDRFSAERLKGVDSTLKIQPAKLEDSAVYLCASSRQGTNYGYTFGSGTRLTVV.

This clonotype came up a few times. A junction end diverges from the germline sequence, so it may reflect a read error. The chain recombines TRBV7-7 with TRBJ1-1; 7 positions agree with TRBD1. Germline loops: CDR1 SSHAT, CDR2 FNYEAQ (reference sequence). The CDR3 has 16 residues. The CDR3 DNA follows: TGTGCTAGCAGCCTGAGGGGGCGCAGAGTTCACACTGAAGCTTTCTTT. Encoded protein: CASSLRGRRVHTEAFF.

This chain uses TRBV7-2 with TRBJ1-1; D is ambiguous. The CDR3 contains 12 residues. Deletions cut 3 bases from V and 3 bases from J, with 5 bases between. Germline V gene lookup returns CDR1 SGHTA and CDR2 FQGNSA. The CDR3 nucleotides are TGTGCCAGCAGCTTTACCTACACTGAAGCTTTCTTT. It yields the protein CASSFTYTEAFF. Variable domain in full (rest from reference TRBV7-2 and TRBJ1-1): GAGVSQSPSNKVTEKGKDVELRCDPISGHTALYWYRQSLGQGLEFLIYFQGNSAPDKSGLPSDRFSAERTGGSVSTLTIQRTQQEDSAVYLCASSFTYTEAFFGQGTRLTVV.

This clonotype was counted between two and nine times. This chain uses TRBV27 with TRBJ1-2; TRBD1 matches at 9 bases. Germline trimming cut 6 bases from V and 6 bases from J; bases unmatched to any gene: 2. The CDR3 contains 12 residues. Germline CDR1 MNHEY, CDR2 SMNVEV (reference sequence). The CDR3 here is CASSRTGDGYTF. In DNA form, the CDR3 reads TGTGCCAGCAGCCGGACAGGGGATGGCTACACCTTC.

The chain joins TRBV25-1 to TRBJ1-2, with D perhaps TRBD1 (6 bases). CDR3 size: 13 residues. The V end lost 5 bases, the J end lost 8 bases, and 15 bases lay between the germline ends. Germline values: CDR1 MGHDK, CDR2 SYGVNS. This chain's CDR3 is CASSLKAGVGYTF. In DNA form, the CDR3 reads TGTGCCAGCAGTTTAAAGGCAGGGGTCGGCTACACCTTC.

This clonotype has more than one count but fewer than ten. The CDR3 here is CSAAGSSYLLEQYF. Written as DNA, the CDR3 is TGCAGTGCTGCCGGGTCTTCCTACCTACTCGAGCAGTACTTC. The chain couples TRBV20-1 to TRBJ2-7; D ambiguous. The length of the CDR3 is 14 residues. Germline V gives CDR1 DFQATT, CDR2 SNEGSKA (reference sequence). Trimming removed 5 bases from V and 6 bases from J, with 20 bases in between.

The chain carries TRBV6-2 or TRBV6-3 and TRBJ2-2; 10 positions agree with TRBD1. The CDR3 is made up of 17 amino acids. The trim removed 0 bases at V and 5 bases at J, leaving 6 bases unmatched. Germline V CDR1 and CDR2: MNHEY, SVGEGT. CDR3 DNA sequence: TGTGCCAGCAGTTACTCGCCCGACAGGGGGCCGACCGGGGAGCTGTTTTTT. Amino acid sequence: CASSYSPDRGPTGELFF.

This clonotype was seen many times. This chain uses TRBV10-3 with TRBJ2-4, with D unclear. The ends were cut back, 9 bases at V and 5 bases at J, with 17 bases in the middle. The CDR3 is 14 amino acids. Germline CDR1 ENHRY, CDR2 SYGVKD. CDR3 in amino acids: CAMAWQSFQNIQYF. In DNA form, the CDR3 reads TGTGCCATGGCATGGCAGTCTTTTCAAAACATTCAGTACTTC.

This clonotype has just a few counts. The V gene is TRBV29-1, the J gene TRBJ2-7; 9 bases agree with TRBD2. The CDR3 contains 14 residues. Trimming took 1 base from V and 0 from J; bases not matched to a gene: 1. Germline V CDR1 and CDR2: SQVTM, ANQGSEA. CDR3 DNA sequence: TGCAGCGTTGAAGTTAGCGGGAGCTCCTACGAGCAGTACTTC. This encodes CSVEVSGSSYEQYF.

This clonotype was seen ten or more times. The chain has TRBV29-1 and TRBJ1-1; TRBD1 aligns across 8 bases. Germline CDR1 and CDR2: SQVTM and ANQGSEA. With V trimmed by 6 bases and J by 5 bases, 5 bases remained unmatched. CDR3 length equals 12 residues. In DNA form, the CDR3 reads TGCAGCGTAGAACAGGGGGGGACTGAAGCTTTCTTT. It is translated as CSVEQGGTEAFF.

V is TRBV2 and J is TRBJ2-5; no reliable D call. This CDR3 spans 11 amino acids. CDR1 SNHLY and CDR2 FYNNEI come from the germline V gene. With 7 bases removed from V and 7 bases from J, the gap between germline ends came to 10 bases. The CDR3 protein is CASILGPTQYF. The CDR3 DNA follows: TGTGCCAGCATCCTCGGTCCGACCCAGTACTTC.

The rearrangement joins TRBV20-1 to TRBJ2-7, with unresolved D. V was clipped by 1 base and J by 6 bases, with 10 bases between them. Germline V gene data show CDR1 as DFQATT and CDR2 as SNEGSKA (reference sequence). CDR3 size: 12 residues. CDR3 bases: TGCAGTGCTAGAGTGGGCGCGCGCGAGCAGTACTTC. Protein: CSARVGAREQYF.

CDR3 coding DNA: TGCGCCAGCAGTCGCGGGGGGCTGGGCACAGATACGCAGTATTTT. Protein: CASSRGGLGTDTQYF. The genes are TRBV5-1 and TRBJ2-3, with 8 nucleotides matching TRBD2. The CDR3 sequence is 15 residues long. CDR1 and CDR2 (germline): SGHRS, YFSETQ. The junction had 6 bases not matched to a gene; V was cut back by 5 bases and J by 1 base.